This entry lists 8 T cell receptor beta chains sequenced from one sample in a study of T cells in Graves' hyperthyroidism and ophthalmopathy. There were TCR beta CDR3 regions amplified from RNA transcripts. TCR CDR3 regions were first amplified by RT-PCR with HTBI primers. TCRdb re-called the multiplex PCR reads through MiXCR, storing one row per CDR3 protein. The sample records about 290,000 distinct CDR3 sequences, approximately 14% being singletons. The sequencing input was blood. The source is a woman between 45 and 65 years old with Graves' hyperthyroidism that later progressed to Graves' ophthalmopathy.

This clonotype showed up many times. CDR3 nucleotide sequence: TGTGCCAGCAGTTATTGGACAGGGAGTGGCAATCAGCCCCAGCATTTT. Translated, it gives CASSYWTGSGNQPQHF. The rearrangement uses TRBV6-2 or TRBV6-3 and TRBJ1-5; 8 nucleotides match TRBD1. Germline-derived CDR1 and CDR2 are MNHEY and SVGEGT. The V segment lost 3 bases and the J segment 2 bases; nucleotides outside the gene matches: 6. The CDR3 has 16 residues.

This clonotype has a count of ten or more. The chain links TRBV5-1 to TRBJ2-5, with D hard to call. The germline CDR1 and CDR2 sequences are SGHRS and YFSETQ. CDR3 length: 15 amino acids. V was shortened by 0 bases and J by 3 bases, with 12 bases between the two germline ends. CDR3 coding DNA: TGCGCCAGCAGCTTGGGGGCGTCGGCGGAAGAGACCCAGTACTTC. Translated: CASSLGASAEETQYF.

The count of this clonotype is one. The chain recombines TRBV9 with TRBJ2-1; D is unclear. Trimming removed 3 bases from V and 10 bases from J, with 5 bases in between. CDR3 length: 10 amino acids. Germline CDR1 is SGDLS and CDR2 is YYNGEE. DNA for the CDR3: TGTGCCAGCAGCGGTCAGGAGCAGTTCTTC. Translating gives CASSGQEQFF.

This clonotype was detected only a few times. The chain joins TRBV10-3 to TRBJ2-3; no firm D call. CDR3 length: 16 residues. V lost 2 bases and J lost 0, with 12 bases in between. In germline, CDR1 is ENHRY, CDR2 SYGVKD. The chain's CDR3 is CAISEPLETSTDTQYF. The DNA of the CDR3 is TGTGCCATCAGTGAGCCTCTAGAAACTAGCACAGATACGCAGTATTTT.

This clonotype was observed many times. The CDR3 loop reads CASSPGAGLAYEQYF. The CDR3 nucleotides are TGTGCCAGCAGTCCGGGGGCAGGTTTAGCCTACGAGCAGTACTTC. The chain recombines TRBV6-1 with TRBJ2-7; D is tentatively TRBD1 or TRBD2 (6 bases each). Deletions cut 5 bases from V and 2 bases from J, with 16 bases between. There are 15 residues in the CDR3. Germline V CDR1 and CDR2: MNHNS, SASEGT.

V and J are TRBV10-2 and TRBJ2-7; D is perhaps TRBD1 or TRBD2 (6 bases each). CDR1 is WSHSY and CDR2 is SAAADI in the germline V gene. Trimming cost V 7 bases and J 0 bases, with 16 bases left between them. The CDR3 sequence is 15 residues long. CDR3 DNA sequence: TGCGCCAGCACTCCCAGGGGACTCTCCTCCTACGAGCAGTACTTC. Translation: CASTPRGLSSYEQYF.

The rearrangement joins TRBV11-3 to TRBJ2-1; TRBD2 matches at 8 bases. V lost 3 bases to trimming and J lost 8 bases; unmatched junction nucleotides: 15. Germline V gene lookup returns CDR1 SGHNT and CDR2 YENEEA. The CDR3 loop spans 17 amino acids. The CDR3: CASSFGLARAGHDEQFF. DNA of the CDR3: TGTGCCAGCAGCTTTGGACTAGCCCGAGCCGGGCACGATGAGCAGTTCTTC.

This clonotype occurred many times. V gene TRBV20-1 combines with J gene TRBJ2-1, with 9 bases lining up with TRBD2. The CDR3 runs to 15 residues. In germline, CDR1 is DFQATT, CDR2 SNEGSKA (reference sequence). The V segment lost 5 bases and the J segment 6 bases; nucleotides outside the gene matches: 11. CDR3 residues: CSAAESGLAPNEQFF. DNA for the CDR3: TGCAGTGCTGCCGAATCGGGACTAGCCCCCAATGAGCAGTTCTTC.